The 28 T cell receptor beta chains presented below share a single source sample, sequenced in a study of blood T cell repertoires in COVID-19 (dated by TCRdb to the early 2020s). The library was generated by the immunoSEQ multiplex PCR assay. Here the immuneACCESS table is served through TCRdb, limited to in-frame sequences with V and J called. Missing clones are a known gap in these copies; in checked studies unresolved V genes cover under half, and the rest lacks a known reason. The sample yields some 53,000 clones; roughly 88% were counted once. Of the sample, 3.1% is held by the ten largest clones. Input material: peripheral blood. These receptors were taken from a human donor in a cohort sampled during active COVID-19.

The chain recombines TRBV30 with TRBJ2-2; D perhaps matches TRBD2 (5 bases). The germline CDR1 and CDR2 sequences are GTSNPN and SVGIG (reference sequence). Trimming shortened V by 5 bases and J by 5 bases, and 15 bases separated the two germline ends. The CDR3 contains 14 residues. CDR3 sequence (DNA): TGTGCCTGGGAAAGAGGGAAGCTAACCGGGGAGCTGTTTTTT. Its protein product is CAWERGKLTGELFF.

The chain links TRBV23-1 to TRBJ1-2, with TRBD1 matching 8 bases. TRBV23-1 is an open reading frame whose function is uncertain. The CDR3 covers 15 residues. V dropped 1 base and J dropped 8; count of bases not matched to a gene: 9. As DNA, the CDR3 is TGCGCCAGCAGTCAATTCGACAGGGGAGGTGGGGGCTACACCTTC. This codes for CASSQFDRGGGGYTF.

This sequence joins TRBV12-3 or TRBV12-4 and TRBJ2-7; D call uncertain. The CDR3 extends over 11 amino acids. Trimming cost V 6 bases and J 1 base, with 4 bases left between them. The CDR3 loop is CASSQSYEQYF. DNA of the CDR3: TGTGCCAGCAGCCAATCCTACGAGCAGTACTTC.

The V and J genes are TRBV5-1 and TRBJ2-2; maybe TRBD1 (5 bases). This CDR3 is 16 amino acids long. The V end was cut by 6 bases, the J end by 7 bases, with 22 bases between. CDR1 is SGHRS, CDR2 YFSETQ, per germline. CDR3: CASTDSGPAHIGELFF. The DNA for the CDR3 is TGCGCCAGCACCGACTCAGGGCCAGCGCATATCGGGGAGCTGTTTTTT.

The chain links TRBV25-1 to TRBJ1-2; 9 bases map to TRBD1. Trimming removed 3 bases from V and 5 bases from J; junction bases left unmatched: 7. The CDR3 has 15 amino acids. The germline V gene encodes CDR1 MGHDK and CDR2 SYGVNS. Here the CDR3 reads CASSEDRGFRYGYTF. The CDR3 DNA follows: TGTGCCAGCAGTGAGGACAGGGGTTTTCGTTATGGCTACACCTTC.

V usage is TRBV5-1 and J usage is TRBJ2-3; 8 bases align to TRBD2. The CDR3 contains 15 residues. Germline V CDR1 and CDR2: SGHRS, YFSETQ. Trimming took 0 bases from V and 3 from J; bases not matched to a gene: 3. The CDR3 nucleotides are TGCGCCAGCAGCTTGGTAGTAGCGGGGACAGATACGCAGTATTTT. Its translation: CASSLVVAGTDTQYF.

This clone showed up just once. This chain joins TRBV3-1 (or the pseudogene TRBV3-2) and TRBJ2-2; tentatively, D is TRBD2 (5 bases). Between the trimmed V and J ends, which lost 1 base and 7 bases, there was a span of 13 bases. The CDR3 is made up of 15 amino acids. The germline V gene encodes CDR1 LGHDT and CDR2 YNNKEL (reference sequence). The CDR3 reads CASSQVVSGVGELFF. CDR3 coding DNA: TGTGCCAGCAGCCAAGTTGTGTCCGGGGTCGGGGAGCTGTTTTTT.

The chain joins TRBV10-2 to TRBJ2-7, with D possibly matching TRBD2 (5 bases). V was trimmed by 4 bases and J by 2 bases, leaving 15 bases between them. Germline CDR1 reads WSHSY; CDR2 reads SAAADI. The CDR3 runs 15 residues. Written as DNA, the CDR3 is TGCGCCAGCAGTGTAAGTGAGGGAGTCCCCTACGAGCAGTACTTC. It specifies CASSVSEGVPYEQYF.

The CDR3 here is CSVVVRAGAEQYF. In nucleotides, the CDR3 is TGCAGCGTTGTAGTAAGAGCGGGAGCCGAGCAGTACTTC. The chain is built from TRBV29-1 and TRBJ2-7; 8 bases match TRBD2. The germline CDR1 and CDR2 sequences are SQVTM and ANQGSEA. The CDR3 runs 13 residues. The junction had 8 bases not matched to a gene; V was cut back by 4 bases and J by 6 bases.

The table lists this clone with a count of one. The chain joins TRBV18 to TRBJ2-7; maybe TRBD2 (6 bases). The CDR3 has 14 amino acids. Trimming stripped 3 bases from V and 4 bases from J, with 13 bases between. Germline V lookup: CDR1 KGHSH, CDR2 LQKENI. The CDR3 spells CASSPSGTPYEQYF. The CDR3 DNA sequence: TGTGCCAGCTCACCGTCCGGGACTCCATACGAGCAGTACTTC.

The chain has TRBV2 and TRBJ2-7, with 10 positions matching TRBD2. V lost 7 bases to trimming and J lost 4 bases; unmatched junction nucleotides: 7. Per germline, CDR1 SNHLY and CDR2 FYNNEI. The CDR3 spans 14 residues. The CDR3 loop reads CASKSGTSVYEQYF. CDR3 coding DNA: TGTGCCAGCAAATCAGGGACTAGCGTATACGAGCAGTACTTC.

This clone was observed once. V is TRBV6-5 and J is TRBJ1-4; possible D gene TRBD1, 6 bases. Trimming stripped 7 bases from V and 3 bases from J, with 9 bases between. The length of the CDR3 is 13 residues. CDR1 MNHEY and CDR2 SVGAGI come from the germline V gene. CDR3: CASTRTANEKLFF. CDR3 nucleotides: TGTGCCAGCACACGGACAGCTAATGAAAAACTGTTTTTT.

The chain joins TRBV5-1 to TRBJ2-5, with 7 bases aligning to TRBD1. This CDR3 is built from 14 residues. The J segment lost 4 bases and the V segment lost 7 bases, leaving 10 bases of the junction unmatched. From germline, CDR1 is SGHRS and CDR2 YFSETQ. CDR3 amino acids: CASGRDRVVETQYF. The CDR3 DNA reads TGCGCCAGCGGCCGGGACAGAGTTGTAGAGACCCAGTACTTC.

The chain recombines TRBV2 with TRBJ2-1; D gene uncertain. Germline assignment: CDR1 SNHLY and CDR2 FYNNEI. The CDR3 spans 14 residues. Trimming removed 2 bases at V and 8 bases at J, with 13 bases between. CDR3 nucleotide sequence: TGTGCCAGCAGTGAACTAGTAATCAGTCATGAGCAGTTCTTC. It yields the protein CASSELVISHEQFF.

The chain links TRBV27 to TRBJ2-7; weak D call: TRBD1 (6 bases). CDR1 MNHEY and CDR2 SMNVEV come from the germline V gene (reference sequence). Between the trimmed V and J ends, which lost 4 bases and 3 bases, there was a span of 19 bases. The CDR3 has 16 amino acids. The CDR3 region is CASSSIRQEKHYEQYF. As DNA, the CDR3 is TGTGCCAGCAGTTCAATAAGACAGGAAAAACACTACGAGCAGTACTTC.

This sequence joins TRBV27 and TRBJ2-3; 10 positions agree with TRBD2. This CDR3 is 14 amino acids long. Germline assignment: CDR1 MNHEY and CDR2 SMNVEV (reference sequence). The J segment lost 4 bases and the V segment lost 8 bases, leaving 6 bases of the junction unmatched. CDR3: CASRSGLASDTQYF. The CDR3 DNA sequence: TGTGCCAGCCGATCGGGACTAGCGTCAGATACGCAGTATTTT.

The chain carries TRBV2 and TRBJ2-7; 11 bases are shared with TRBD2. CDR3 length: 13 amino acids. J gave up 5 bases and V 8 bases, and 5 bases lay outside the gene matches. Germline CDR1 SNHLY, CDR2 FYNNEI. CDR3 residues: CASSTSGTNEQYF. In DNA form, the CDR3 reads TGTGCCAGCTCGACTAGCGGGACAAACGAGCAGTACTTC.

V usage is TRBV4-1 and J usage is TRBJ2-1, with a possible D match to TRBD2 (5 bases). This CDR3 is 16 amino acids long. Germline V gene lookup returns CDR1 MGHRA and CDR2 YSYEKL. The V and J ends lost 4 bases and 0 bases respectively, with 13 bases between them. The CDR3: CASSLLGLGSYNEQFF. The CDR3 DNA is TGCGCCAGCAGCCTGTTAGGACTGGGCTCCTACAATGAGCAGTTCTTC.

The rearrangement links TRBV5-1 to TRBJ2-1; 13 bases agree with TRBD2. The CDR3 extends over 16 amino acids. Per the germline V gene, CDR1 is SGHRS and CDR2 is YFSETQ. V shed 0 bases and J 8 bases; nucleotides not matched to a gene: 5. CDR3 loop: CASSLGTSGRGHEQFF. CDR3 in DNA: TGCGCCAGCAGCTTGGGGACTAGCGGGAGAGGACATGAGCAGTTCTTC.

The rearrangement uses TRBV6-6 and TRBJ2-5; tentatively, D is TRBD2 (5 bases). The CDR3 covers 11 residues. Trimming shortened V by 5 bases and J by 5 bases, and 6 bases separated the two germline ends. The germline CDR1 and CDR2 sequences are MNHNY and SVGAGI (reference sequence). The CDR3 bases are TGTGCCAGCAGTCAGCGGGAGACCCAGTACTTC. Translation: CASSQRETQYF.

The chain has TRBV9 and TRBJ2-6; 11 positions agree with TRBD1. J gave up 4 bases and V 4 bases, and 10 bases lay outside the gene matches. This CDR3 has 18 residues. Looked up from germline, CDR1 is SGDLS and CDR2 is YYNGEE. The CDR3 DNA reads as TGTGCCAGCAGCACCCACGGACAGGGGGCGGTGGGGGCCAACGTCCTGACTTTC. Translation: CASSTHGQGAVGANVLTF.

The CDR3 DNA reads as TGTGCCAGCAGCCAAGACCCGCCTACGGGAGGTGGCTACACCTTC. Translated, it gives CASSQDPPTGGGYTF. V and J are TRBV3-1 (or the pseudogene TRBV3-2) and TRBJ1-2; D remains ambiguous. Germline V gene sequence: CDR1 LGHDT, CDR2 YNNKEL (reference sequence). CDR3 size: 15 residues. V was trimmed by 0 bases and J by 7 bases, leaving 15 bases between them.

The V call is TRBV2, the J call TRBJ2-3, with 9 bases that match TRBD2. The CDR3 sequence is 19 residues long. Germline values: CDR1 SNHLY, CDR2 FYNNEI. The V segment lost 6 bases and the J segment 1 base; nucleotides outside the gene matches: 17. The CDR3 sequence is CASSPSPLSGRLGTDTQYF. The CDR3 coding sequence is TGTGCCAGCAGCCCATCCCCCCTTAGCGGGAGACTTGGCACAGATACGCAGTATTTT.

The chain combines TRBV11-2 with TRBJ2-4, with TRBD2 matching over 12 bases. The CDR3 contains 18 residues. Germline V gene sequence: CDR1 SGHAT, CDR2 FQNNGV. J was trimmed by 0 bases and V by 5 bases; bases with no gene match: 8. The CDR3 DNA reads TGTGCCAGCAGCCCCCGGACTAGCGGGGCTAGAGCCAAAAACATTCAGTACTTC. Amino acid sequence: CASSPRTSGARAKNIQYF.

The sample holds a few counts of this clone. The V and J genes are TRBV7-9 and TRBJ2-3; D unclear. The CDR3 spans 12 residues. The germline gives CDR1 SEHNR, CDR2 FQNEAQ (reference sequence). The ends were cut back, 8 bases at V and 7 bases at J, with 13 bases in the middle. The CDR3 DNA follows: TGTGCCAGCTCTAAATTCTCGAATACGCAGTATTTT. It encodes CASSKFSNTQYF.

The V call is TRBV11-2, the J call TRBJ2-7; D call uncertain. With 5 bases removed from V and 1 base from J, the gap between germline ends came to 27 bases. Germline V CDR1 and CDR2: SGHAT, FQNNGV. This CDR3 has 19 residues. This CDR3 is CASSQLVSRSKSQSYEQYF. The CDR3 coding sequence is TGTGCCAGCAGCCAATTGGTATCCAGGTCCAAGTCCCAGTCCTACGAGCAGTACTTC.

This clone appeared a few times. The rearrangement uses TRBV7-3 and TRBJ2-7, with D maybe TRBD2 (5 bases). Germline lookup yields CDR1 SGHTA and CDR2 FQGTGA. The CDR3 is made up of 13 amino acids. V dropped 5 bases and J dropped 5 bases, with 13 bases sitting between them. The CDR3 is CASSGGSGDEQYF. The CDR3 region has the DNA TGTGCCAGCAGCGGCGGCAGCGGCGACGAGCAGTACTTC.

The sample holds one count of this clone. The chain couples TRBV5-1 to TRBJ2-1, with a tentative D call TRBD1 (5 bases). Trimming pared 4 bases from V and 6 bases from J, leaving 14 bases between. The CDR3 length is 14 residues. CDR1 and CDR2 from the germline V gene are SGHRS and YFSETQ. CDR3 coding DNA: TGCGCCAGCAGCGAGCGTCAGGGTGGCAATGAGCAGTTCTTC. It specifies CASSERQGGNEQFF.